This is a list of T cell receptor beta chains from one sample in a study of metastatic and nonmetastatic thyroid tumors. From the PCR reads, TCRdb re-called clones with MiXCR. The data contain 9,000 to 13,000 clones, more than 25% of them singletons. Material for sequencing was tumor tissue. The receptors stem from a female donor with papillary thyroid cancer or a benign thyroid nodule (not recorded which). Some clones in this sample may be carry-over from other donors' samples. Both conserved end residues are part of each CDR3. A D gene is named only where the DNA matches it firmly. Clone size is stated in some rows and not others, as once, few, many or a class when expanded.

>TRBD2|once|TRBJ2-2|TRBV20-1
CSARVAGGPHTGELFF
TGCAGTGCTAGGGTAGCGGGAGGGCCCCACACCGGGGAGCTGTTTTTT
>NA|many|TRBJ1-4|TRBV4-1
CASSQDMSTANEKLFF
TGCGCCAGCAGCCAAGATATGTCGACGGCTAATGAGAAACTGTTTTTT
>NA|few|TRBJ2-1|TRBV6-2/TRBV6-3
CASNLAPYNEQFF
TGTGCCAGTAACCTAGCGCCCTACAATGAGCAGTTCTTC
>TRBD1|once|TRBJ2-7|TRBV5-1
CASSGTGTGAEQYF
TGCGCCAGCAGCGGAACCGGGACAGGGGCCGAGCAGTACTTC
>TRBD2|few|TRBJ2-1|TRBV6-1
CASRVTSGSGHEQFF
TGTGCCAGCAGGGTAACTAGCGGGAGTGGCCATGAGCAGTTCTTC
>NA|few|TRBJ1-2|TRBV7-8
CASSLGGYGYTF
TGTGCCAGCAGCTTAGGCGGCTATGGCTACACCTTC
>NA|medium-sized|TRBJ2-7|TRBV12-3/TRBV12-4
CASSLASGTGAYEQYF
TGTGCCAGCAGTTTAGCCAGCGGGACAGGAGCCTACGAGCAGTACTTC
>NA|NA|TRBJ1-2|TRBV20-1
CSADTADGYTF
TGCAGTGCCGATACTGCGGATGGCTACACCTTC
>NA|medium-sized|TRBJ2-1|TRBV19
CASRAYNEQFF
TGTGCCAGTAGGGCTTACAATGAGCAGTTCTTC
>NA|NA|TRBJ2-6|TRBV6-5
CASSYRSGANVLTF
TGTGCCAGCAGTTATCGCTCTGGGGCCAACGTCCTGACTTTC
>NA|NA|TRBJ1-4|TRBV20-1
CSARDWGSHNEKLFF
TGCAGTGCTAGAGATTGGGGCAGCCATAATGAAAAACTGTTTTTT
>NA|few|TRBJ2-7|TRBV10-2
CASSELAGAEEQYF
TGCGCCAGCAGCGAGTTAGCAGGTGCGGAGGAGCAGTACTTC
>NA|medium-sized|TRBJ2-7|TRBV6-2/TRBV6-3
CASRPGSSYEQYF
TGTGCCAGCAGGCCGGGTTCCTCCTACGAGCAGTACTTC
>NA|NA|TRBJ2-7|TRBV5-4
CASSSVPGNEQYF
TGTGCCAGCAGCTCCGTCCCAGGGAACGAGCAGTACTTC
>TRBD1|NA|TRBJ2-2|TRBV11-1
CASSLVRRDRTLYGELFF
TGTGCCAGCAGCTTAGTTCGTCGGGACAGAACACTATACGGGGAGCTGTTTTTT
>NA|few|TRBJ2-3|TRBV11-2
CASSQITDTQYF
TGTGCCAGCAGCCAGATCACAGATACGCAGTATTTT
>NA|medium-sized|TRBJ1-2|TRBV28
CASRRILTDLLLSGYTF
TGTGCCAGCAGGAGAATACTAACGGACCTTTTGCTGAGTGGCTACACCTTC
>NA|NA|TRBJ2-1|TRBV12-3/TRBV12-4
CASTFYCERFF
TGTGCCAGCACTTTTTACTGTGAGCGGTTCTTC
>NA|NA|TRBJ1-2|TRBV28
CASSRILTDLLLSGYTF
TGTGCCAGCAGTAGAATACTAACGGACCTTTTGCTTAGTGGCTACACCTTC
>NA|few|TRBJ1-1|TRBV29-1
CSWAGVNTEAFF
TGCAGCTGGGCGGGTGTGAACACTGAAGCTTTCTTT
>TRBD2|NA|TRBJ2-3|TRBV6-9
CASSFAGDFTYTQYF
TGTGCCAGCAGTTTCGCGGGAGACTTTACATATACGCAGTATTTT
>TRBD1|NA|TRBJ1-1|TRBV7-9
CASSMGQGGEAFF
TGTGCCAGCAGCATGGGACAGGGCGGTGAAGCTTTCTTT
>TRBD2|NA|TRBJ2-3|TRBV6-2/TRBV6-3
CASSPVTSGSYTDTQYF
TGTGCCAGCAGCCCTGTGACTAGCGGCTCTTACACAGATACTCAGTATTTT
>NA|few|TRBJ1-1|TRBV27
CASSTFDQGPTEAFF
TGTGCCAGCAGTACCTTCGACCAGGGGCCCACTGAAGCTTTCTTT
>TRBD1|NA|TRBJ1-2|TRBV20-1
CSAMGTGDNYGYTF
TGCAGTGCTATGGGGACAGGGGACAACTATGGCTACACCTTC
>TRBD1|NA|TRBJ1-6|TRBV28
CASSLWGQGSNSPLHF
TGTGCCAGCAGTTTGTGGGGACAGGGGTCAAATTCACCCCTCCACTTT
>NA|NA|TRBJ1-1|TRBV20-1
CSALVGKGTEAFF
TGCAGTGCTCTCGTCGGGAAGGGCACTGAAGCTTTCTTT
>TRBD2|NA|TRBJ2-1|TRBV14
CASSRVASGSHEQFF
TGTGCCAGCAGCCGAGTGGCTAGCGGGAGTCATGAGCAGTTCTTC
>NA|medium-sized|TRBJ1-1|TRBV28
CASSSGSNTEAFF
TGTGCCAGCAGTTCAGGGTCGAACACTGAAGCTTTCTTT
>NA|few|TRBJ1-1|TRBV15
CATSRDRGENTEAFF
TGTGCCACCAGCAGAGATCGGGGCGAGAACACTGAAGCTTTCTTT
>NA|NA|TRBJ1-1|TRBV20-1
CSAGDTTNTEAFF
TGCAGTGCTGGGGACACCACGAACACTGAAGCTTTCTTT
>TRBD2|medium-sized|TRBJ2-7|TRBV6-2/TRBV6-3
CASSPGLADYEQYF
TGTGCCAGCAGCCCCGGACTAGCGGACTACGAGCAGTACTTC
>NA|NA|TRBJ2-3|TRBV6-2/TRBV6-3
CASSYSQSTDTQYF
TGTGCCAGCAGTTACTCCCAGAGCACAGATACGCAGTATTTT
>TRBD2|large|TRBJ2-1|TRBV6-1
CASSPSAGGYNEQFF
TGTGCCAGCAGTCCCTCAGCGGGAGGGTACAATGAGCAGTTCTTC
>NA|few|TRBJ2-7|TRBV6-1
CASSEIRERYEQYF
TGTGCCAGCAGTGAAATCCGGGAGAGGTACGAGCAGTACTTC
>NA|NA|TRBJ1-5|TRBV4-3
CASTPDRESNQPQHF
TGCGCCAGCACCCCCGACCGGGAAAGCAATCAGCCCCAGCATTTT
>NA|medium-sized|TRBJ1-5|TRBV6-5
CASSYGQSNQPQHF
TGTGCCAGCAGTTACGGGCAGAGCAATCAGCCCCAGCATTTT
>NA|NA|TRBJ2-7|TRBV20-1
CSARIGIGTYEQYF
TGCAGTGCTAGAATAGGAATAGGGACCTACGAGCAGTACTTC
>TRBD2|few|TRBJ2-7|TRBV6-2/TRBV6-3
CASSNLLLAGVPYEQYF
TGTGCCAGCAGCAACCTCCTACTCGCGGGGGTTCCCTACGAGCAGTACTTC
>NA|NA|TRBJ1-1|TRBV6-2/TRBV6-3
CASRKQWNTEAFF
TGTGCCAGCAGAAAACAGTGGAACACTGAAGCTTTCTTC
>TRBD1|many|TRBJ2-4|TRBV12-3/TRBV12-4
CASSWDRGRKNIQYF
TGTGCCAGCAGTTGGGACAGGGGGCGGAAAAACATTCAGTACTTC